This TCR beta chain was recovered during a study of blood T cells in healthy people across ages. This clonotype was recorded once. The antigen is not known. Study-wide results and limits: Across the age range, TCR beta diversity per million T cells fell in a roughly linear way.

The second PCR ran roughly 7 to 11 cycles with a sample-barcoded 5' primer and J-beta primers. Researchers report that each sample yielded at least 3 million CDR3-containing paired-end reads. MiXCR, applied by TCRdb to the 5' RACE reads, yields one record per CDR3 protein. The sample has around 850,000 distinct CDR3 sequences; under 40% are singletons. The sample comprised blood. This TCR derives from a man younger than 30 in good health.

The CDR3 coding sequence is TGTGCCAGCAGCTCCCACCCCTACAATGAGCAGTACTTC. The encoded protein is CASSSHPYNEQYF. This chain links TRBV11-1 with TRBJ2-1; no clear D. The J call may be mistaken, given a closer DNA end match to TRBJ2-7. This CDR3 contains 13 residues. CDR1 and CDR2 (germline): SGHAT, FQDESV (reference sequence).